This T cell receptor beta chain derives from a study of T cells in Graves' hyperthyroidism and ophthalmopathy. Worth noting for this clonotype: What it binds is unknown.

The diagnostic basis comprised clinical symptoms, serum thyroxine and TRAb, thyroid ultrasound and orbital computed tomography. Findings and limits, study-wide: In the blood, most expanded thyroid clonotypes above 0.001 appeared as well. A median 6.5 months before onset, the model predicted ophthalmopathy. Ophthalmopathy and stable hyperthyroidism were told apart by a 13 V-J model.

TCR beta CDR3 region amplification was performed from RNA transcripts. Using the HTBI primer set, a first-round RT-PCR was run on the TCR CDR3. TCRdb redid the calling of the multiplex PCR reads with MiXCR, one entry per CDR3 protein. The table has about 420,000 distinct CDR3 sequences, roughly 14% seen once. Germline V CDR1 and CDR2: DFQATT, SNEGSKA (reference sequence). This CDR3 region has 15 residues. V trimming: 4 bases; J trimming: 2 bases; junction bases outside the gene matches: 5. This sequence originates from a young woman with Graves' hyperthyroidism. What was sequenced was blood. The V call is TRBV20-1, the J call TRBJ1-3, with TRBD1 identical over 10 bases. CDR3 sequence (DNA): TGCAGTGCTACCTTAGACAGGGGGCCTGGAAACACCATATATTTT. Protein: CSATLDRGPGNTIYF.